Listed below are T cell receptor beta chains from one sample, sequenced in a study of blood T cell repertoires in COVID-19. Assay used: immunoSEQ multiplex PCR; TCRdb lists only in-frame clones, some missing. This sample yields around 100,000 clones, of which under 90% are seen a single time; 24% belongs to the top ten. Sequences were obtained from peripheral blood. The receptors originated from a human donor in a cohort sampled during active COVID-19. Both conserved end residues are part of each CDR3. Fields, in order: J gene, clone size, V gene, D gene, CDR3 DNA, CDR3 protein. A D gene is named only where the DNA matches it firmly. Clone size is stated in some rows and not others, as once, few, many or a class when expanded.

J: TRBJ2-3; size: few; V: TRBV19; D: NA; DNA: TGTGCCAGTAGTGTACAGGGCGGAGGAGATACGCAGTATTTT; CDR3: CASSVQGGGDTQYF
J: TRBJ2-7; size: few; V: TRBV3-1/TRBV3-2; D: TRBD2; DNA: TGTGCCAGCAGCCGGGAGGGCGAGCAGTACTTC; CDR3: CASSREGEQYF
J: TRBJ2-7; size: once; V: TRBV5-1; D: NA; DNA: TGCGCCAGCAGCTTGGAGTGGGGCGGCCCCTACGAGCAGTACTTC; CDR3: CASSLEWGGPYEQYF
J: TRBJ2-3; size: once; V: TRBV5-1; D: TRBD1; DNA: TGCGCCAGCAGCTTGGGGACAGGGGTGGATACGCAGTATTTT; CDR3: CASSLGTGVDTQYF
J: TRBJ2-3; size: NA; V: TRBV19; D: NA; DNA: TGTGCCAGTAACCCCCCGGGGTCCACAGATACGCAGTATTTT; CDR3: CASNPPGSTDTQYF
J: TRBJ2-3; size: NA; V: TRBV2; D: TRBD1; DNA: TGTGCCAGCAAGGTGACAGGGTCCACAGATACGCAGTATTTT; CDR3: CASKVTGSTDTQYF
J: TRBJ2-7; size: NA; V: TRBV24-1; D: TRBD1; DNA: TGTGCCACCAGTGATAGACGGGGGACAGGATCCTACGAGCAGTACTTC; CDR3: CATSDRRGTGSYEQYF
J: TRBJ2-1; size: NA; V: TRBV18; D: NA; DNA: TGTGCCAGCTCACCGGTAAACGGGGAGTACAATGAGCAGTTCTTC; CDR3: CASSPVNGEYNEQFF
J: TRBJ2-3; size: NA; V: TRBV15; D: NA; DNA: TGTGCCACCCAGGGCACAGATACGCAGTATTTT; CDR3: CATQGTDTQYF
J: TRBJ1-5; size: NA; V: TRBV28; D: NA; DNA: TGTGCCAGCACCAACGGGGGTAACAATCAGCCCCAGCATTTT; CDR3: CASTNGGNNQPQHF
J: TRBJ1-1; size: NA; V: TRBV5-1; D: NA; DNA: TGCGCCAGCAGCTTGGTTCAGGGGTACACTGAAGCTTTCTTT; CDR3: CASSLVQGYTEAFF
J: TRBJ2-5; size: NA; V: TRBV4-1; D: NA; DNA: TGCGCCAGCAGCCGAAACAGGGAGGAGACCCAGTACTTC; CDR3: CASSRNREETQYF
J: TRBJ2-3; size: NA; V: TRBV24-1; D: NA; DNA: TGTGCCACCAGTGATTTGCCAACAGGAGAGACAACGAATACGCAGTATTTT; CDR3: CATSDLPTGETTNTQYF
J: TRBJ2-6; size: NA; V: TRBV12-5; D: NA; DNA: TGTGCTAGTGGTTTGGTACTTTCCGACCGACTCTCTGGGGCCAACGTCCTGACTTTC; CDR3: CASGLVLSDRLSGANVLTF
J: TRBJ2-5; size: NA; V: TRBV12-3/TRBV12-4; D: NA; DNA: TGTGCCAGCAGTTTAGCGCGGGGGACCCAGTACTTC; CDR3: CASSLARGTQYF
J: TRBJ2-5; size: NA; V: TRBV6-5; D: TRBD2; DNA: TGTGCCAGCACCCAGAGCGGGGACCAAGAGACCCAGTACTTC; CDR3: CASTQSGDQETQYF
J: TRBJ2-2; size: few; V: TRBV28; D: NA; DNA: TGTGCCAGCACCGGACAGCCGGCTGGCCCCGGGGAGCTGTTTTTT; CDR3: CASTGQPAGPGELFF
J: TRBJ1-3; size: NA; V: TRBV5-8; D: NA; DNA: TGTGCCAGCAGCTCCTGGGCAGTGGGAAACACCATATATTTT; CDR3: CASSSWAVGNTIYF
J: TRBJ2-1; size: NA; V: TRBV6-5; D: TRBD2; DNA: TGTGCCAGCAGTTACTCGGGTAGCGGGAGGGACAATGAGCAGTTCTTC; CDR3: CASSYSGSGRDNEQFF
J: TRBJ1-1; size: NA; V: TRBV19; D: NA; DNA: TGTGCCAGTACGGGGCGGGGGGAGGTGAACACTGAAGCTTTCTTT; CDR3: CASTGRGEVNTEAFF
J: TRBJ2-7; size: NA; V: TRBV19; D: TRBD2; DNA: TGTGCCAGTAGTATAGCCCCTAGCGGGGGGTCCTACGAGCAGTACTTC; CDR3: CASSIAPSGGSYEQYF
J: TRBJ2-3; size: NA; V: TRBV3-1/TRBV3-2; D: TRBD2; DNA: TGTGCCAGCAGCCAAGGGACTAGCGGGAGCACAGATACGCAGTATTTT; CDR3: CASSQGTSGSTDTQYF
J: TRBJ2-7; size: NA; V: TRBV18; D: NA; DNA: TGTGCCAGCTCTGCCCCCGGGGACTCCTACGAGCAGTACTTC; CDR3: CASSAPGDSYEQYF
J: TRBJ1-6; size: NA; V: TRBV19; D: NA; DNA: TGTGCCAGTAGTATGACCGGGAGTAATTCACCCCTCCACTTT; CDR3: CASSMTGSNSPLHF